Below are 17 T cell receptor beta chains sequenced from a single sample in a study of cytomegalovirus exposure and HLA in healthy donors. A multiplex PCR was run with 60 Vbeta primers and 13 Jbeta primers. Clones were read by immunoSEQ multiplex PCR, and TCRdb kept only the in-frame ones, dropping some. Its table lists under 90,000 clones. The sequencing input was PBMCs. Source of these receptors: a female donor in good health and CMV-seropositive.

The J gene is TRBJ1-2, the V gene TRBV11-2; D is ambiguous. The CDR3 spans 13 residues. V lost 1 base to trimming and J lost 4 bases, with 7 bases between them. CDR1 and CDR2 (germline): SGHAT, FQNNGV. The CDR3 spells CASSLGRGYGYTF. CDR3 DNA: TGTGCCAGCAGCTTAGGGCGGGGCTATGGCTACACCTTC.

V gene TRBV19 combines with J gene TRBJ2-1, with TRBD2 matching over 9 bases. The germline V gene encodes CDR1 LNHDA and CDR2 SQIVND (reference sequence). The CDR3 is 14 amino acids. V lost 5 bases, J lost 8 bases, and 7 bases stayed unmatched. This chain's CDR3 is CASSAGGARYEQFF. Here the CDR3 DNA reads TGTGCCAGTAGTGCGGGGGGGGCCAGGTATGAGCAGTTCTTC.

The chain carries TRBV6-5 and TRBJ1-2, with D uncertain. This CDR3 region has 14 residues. CDR1 and CDR2 from the germline V gene are MNHEY and SVGAGI. Trimming cost V 6 bases and J 8 bases, with 19 bases left between them. The CDR3, as DNA: TGTGCCAGCAGCGCGACTATAGGGCAGGAGGGCTACACCTTC. This encodes CASSATIGQEGYTF.

The chain has TRBV6-1 and TRBJ1-5, with 7 bases lining up with TRBD1. The CDR3 loop spans 14 amino acids. Germline V gene lookup returns CDR1 MNHNS and CDR2 SASEGT. J gave up 7 bases and V 4 bases, and 7 bases lay outside the gene matches. As DNA, the CDR3 is TGTGCCAGCAGTGTTTCAGGGGGTGGGCAGCCCCAGCATTTT. This sequence encodes CASSVSGGGQPQHF.

The chain joins TRBV5-1 to TRBJ2-1, with 13 bases fitting TRBD2. Looked up from germline, CDR1 is SGHRS and CDR2 is YFSETQ. The CDR3 totals 16 residues. With 3 bases clipped from V and 6 bases from J, the junction kept 6 bases outside the gene matches. CDR3 DNA: TGCGCCAGCAGCTACCAGACTAGCGGGGGGCTCAATGAGCAGTTCTTC. Translating it yields CASSYQTSGGLNEQFF. The whole variable domain, remainder taken from reference TRBV5-1 and TRBJ2-1, is KAGVTQTPRYLIKTRGQQVTLSCSPISGHRSVSWYQQTPGQGLQFLFEYFSETQRNKGNFPGRFSGRQFSNSRSEMNVSTLELGDSALYLCASSYQTSGGLNEQFFGPGTRLTVL.

V gene TRBV6-5 combines with J gene TRBJ1-4, with unresolved D. V lost 5 bases to trimming and J lost 4 bases, with 11 bases between them. The germline V gene has CDR1 MNHEY and CDR2 SVGAGI. The CDR3 is made up of 14 amino acids. CDR3 in DNA: TGTGCCAGCAGTCGTGGGTCGGGTAATGAAAAACTGTTTTTT. As protein: CASSRGSGNEKLFF.

The chain combines TRBV7-2 with TRBJ1-4; 9 positions agree with TRBD1. Trimming cost V 7 bases and J 7 bases; bases outside gene matches: 10. The CDR3 runs 15 residues. Germline assignment: CDR1 SGHTA and CDR2 FQGNSA. CDR3 nucleotide sequence: TGTGCCAGCACCAATCACAGGGGGCTATCTGAAAAACTGTTTTTT. Translating gives CASTNHRGLSEKLFF.

The V call is TRBV30, the J call TRBJ1-1, with 7 bases fitting TRBD1. Germline assignment: CDR1 GTSNPN and CDR2 SVGIG (reference sequence). The J segment lost 3 bases and the V segment lost 1 base, leaving 8 bases of the junction unmatched. This CDR3 is 15 amino acids long. CDR3 in amino acids: CAWSDLTGDDTEAFF. The CDR3 bases are TGTGCCTGGAGTGACCTCACAGGGGACGACACTGAAGCTTTCTTT.

CDR3 in amino acids: CASSLGGTKNIQYF. In DNA form, the CDR3 reads TGCGCCAGCAGCTTGGGTGGGACAAAAAACATTCAGTACTTC. The chain is built from TRBV5-1 and TRBJ2-4, with a weak D call TRBD1 (6 bases). The CDR3 runs 14 residues. The germline CDR1 and CDR2 sequences are SGHRS and YFSETQ. V lost 0 bases to trimming and J lost 4 bases, with 8 bases between them.

J is TRBJ1-2 and V is TRBV7-2, with D possibly being TRBD1 (6 bases). Per the germline V gene, CDR1 is SGHTA and CDR2 is FQGNSA. The V end was cut by 0 bases, the J end by 5 bases, with 16 bases between. CDR3 length: 16 amino acids. Here the CDR3 DNA reads TGTGCCAGCAGCTTAGCGCTTCAGGGGCGGAGATATGGCTACACCTTC. Protein: CASSLALQGRRYGYTF.

This sequence joins TRBV4-1 and TRBJ2-5; 9 nucleotides agree with TRBD2. The germline gives CDR1 MGHRA, CDR2 YSYEKL. The trim removed 3 bases at V and 5 bases at J, leaving 10 bases unmatched. The CDR3 contains 16 residues. CDR3 sequence reads: CASSQGLSGRGETQYF. CDR3 nucleotide sequence: TGCGCCAGCAGCCAGGGTCTTAGCGGGAGAGGGGAGACCCAGTACTTC.

J is TRBJ2-7 and V is TRBV18; 10 nucleotides agree with TRBD1. CDR1 is KGHSH, CDR2 LQKENI, per germline. The CDR3 runs 17 residues. The V gene end was trimmed by 3 bases and the J gene end by 6 bases; junction bases not matched to a gene: 14. CDR3 DNA: TGTGCCAGCTCACCCACCCACCCGGGACAGGGGAAAGGCGAGCAGTACTTC. This sequence encodes CASSPTHPGQGKGEQYF.

This chain connects TRBV5-4 to TRBJ1-6; 8 bases map to TRBD1. From germline, CDR1 is SGHNT and CDR2 YYREEE (reference sequence). V shed 4 bases, J shed 9 bases, and the junction held 9 bases outside the gene matches. CDR3 length: 15 residues. This CDR3 is CASSLDRGVGSPLHF. CDR3 nucleotides: TGTGCCAGCAGCCTTGACAGGGGTGTTGGTTCACCCCTCCACTTT.

This chain connects TRBV10-3 to TRBJ2-1; a weak D match, TRBD2 (7 bases). This CDR3 has 15 amino acids. Deletions cut 4 bases from V and 7 bases from J, with 17 bases between. In germline, CDR1 is ENHRY, CDR2 SYGVKD. The CDR3 protein is CAISAGGSLSNEQFF. The DNA for the CDR3 is TGTGCCATCAGTGCGGGGGGCAGTCTATCGAATGAGCAGTTCTTC.

This chain links TRBV15 with TRBJ2-7; 12 bases line up with TRBD2. CDR1 is LNHNV and CDR2 is YYDKDF in the germline V gene (reference sequence). Trimming took 4 bases from V and 2 from J; bases not matched to a gene: 15. The CDR3 sequence is 19 residues long. The CDR3 sequence: CATSKTLLAGGKGAYEQYF. The CDR3, as DNA: TGTGCCACCAGCAAAACCCTGCTAGCGGGAGGGAAAGGGGCCTACGAGCAGTACTTC.

The chain uses TRBV7-8 and TRBJ1-4; no clear D. In germline, CDR1 is SGHVS, CDR2 FQNEAQ. V lost 4 bases and J lost 7, with 13 bases in between. The CDR3 covers 14 residues. CDR3 coding DNA: TGTGCCAGCAGCTCGCTAACCAATTTTGAAAAACTGTTTTTT. Its protein is CASSSLTNFEKLFF.

The chain joins TRBV18 to TRBJ2-5; TRBD2 agrees at 8 bases. Losses at the gene ends were 4 bases for V and 2 bases for J; bases not matched to a gene: 6. Germline values: CDR1 KGHSH, CDR2 LQKENI. The CDR3 loop spans 15 amino acids. The CDR3 coding sequence is TGTGCCAGCTCACGGCCTAGCGGGTGGCAAGAGACCCAGTACTTC. This sequence encodes CASSRPSGWQETQYF.